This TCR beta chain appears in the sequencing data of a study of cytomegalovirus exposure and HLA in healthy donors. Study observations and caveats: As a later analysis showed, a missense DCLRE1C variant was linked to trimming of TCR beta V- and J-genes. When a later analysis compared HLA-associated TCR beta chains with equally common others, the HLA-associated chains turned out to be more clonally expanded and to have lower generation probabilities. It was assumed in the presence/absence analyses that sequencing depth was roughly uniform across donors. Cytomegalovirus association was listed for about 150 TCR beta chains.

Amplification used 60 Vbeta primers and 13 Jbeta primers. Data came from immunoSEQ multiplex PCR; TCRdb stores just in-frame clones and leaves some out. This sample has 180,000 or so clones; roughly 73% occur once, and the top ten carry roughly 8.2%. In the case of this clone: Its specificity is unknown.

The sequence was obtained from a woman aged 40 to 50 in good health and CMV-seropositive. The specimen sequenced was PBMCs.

CDR3 residues: CASSLGLSTDTQYF. DNA for the CDR3: TGCGCCAGCAGCTTGGGACTGTCAACAGATACGCAGTATTTT. This chain links TRBV5-1 with TRBJ2-3; D not certain. The V and J ends lost 0 bases and 3 bases respectively, with 8 bases between them. The CDR3 spans 14 residues. Germline V gene lookup returns CDR1 SGHRS and CDR2 YFSETQ.